The 3 T cell receptor beta chains below were found in one sample sequenced in a study of identical twins (dated by TCRdb to 2016 to 2017). Receptor amplification or capture employed 5' RACE. The sequencer listed for this sample is Illumina HiSeq 2000. TCRdb reran the public reads through fastp at Q25 and MiXCR, keeping productive beta chains. Every entry covers one CDR3 protein and lists the most common genes and DNA from its rows. This sample holds 700,000 or so distinct CDR3 sequences; more than 6.5% were observed only once. Jointly, the top ten make up more than 0.75% of the sample. The data were also submitted as part of a second study, on yellow fever vaccine responses in identical twins.

The sequencing sample was made of PBMCs. Source of these receptors: a woman aged 18 to 35 in good health.

This chain uses TRBV3-1 with TRBJ1-2; D remains ambiguous. CDR1 is LGHDT, CDR2 YNNKEL, per germline (reference sequence). Trimming stripped 5 bases from V and 9 bases from J, with 19 bases between. The CDR3 loop spans 14 amino acids. CDR3 DNA: TGTGCCAGCAGCGCCCCAGGAGTTATGGATAGCTACACCTTC. Translation gives CASSAPGVMDSYTF.

This clonotype was counted a few times. The rearrangement joins TRBV20-1 to TRBJ2-3; 7 positions match TRBD2. This CDR3 spans 17 amino acids. Germline trimming cut 3 bases from V and 5 bases from J; bases unmatched to any gene: 17. CDR1 DFQATT and CDR2 SNEGSKA come from the germline V gene (reference sequence). CDR3 region: CSARALNGLAVLDTQYF. The CDR3 DNA sequence: TGCAGTGCTAGGGCCCTCAATGGTCTAGCGGTCCTAGATACGCAGTATTTT.

This chain joins TRBV7-6 and TRBJ2-1; D might be TRBD2 (7 bases). V was trimmed by 5 bases and J by 6 bases, leaving 17 bases between them. From germline, CDR1 is SGHVS and CDR2 FNYEAQ. CDR3 size: 15 residues. The CDR3 spells CASSRRGQEVNEQFF. The CDR3 DNA reads as TGTGCCAGCAGCCGGCGGGGGCAGGAGGTCAATGAGCAGTTCTTC. Full variable domain (outside the CDR3, taken from reference TRBV7-6 and TRBJ2-1): GAGVSQSPRYKVTKRGQDVALRCDPISGHVSLYWYRQALGQGPEFLTYFNYEAQQDKSGLPNDRFSAERPEGSISTLTIQRTEQRDSAMYRCASSRRGQEVNEQFFGPGTRLTVL.